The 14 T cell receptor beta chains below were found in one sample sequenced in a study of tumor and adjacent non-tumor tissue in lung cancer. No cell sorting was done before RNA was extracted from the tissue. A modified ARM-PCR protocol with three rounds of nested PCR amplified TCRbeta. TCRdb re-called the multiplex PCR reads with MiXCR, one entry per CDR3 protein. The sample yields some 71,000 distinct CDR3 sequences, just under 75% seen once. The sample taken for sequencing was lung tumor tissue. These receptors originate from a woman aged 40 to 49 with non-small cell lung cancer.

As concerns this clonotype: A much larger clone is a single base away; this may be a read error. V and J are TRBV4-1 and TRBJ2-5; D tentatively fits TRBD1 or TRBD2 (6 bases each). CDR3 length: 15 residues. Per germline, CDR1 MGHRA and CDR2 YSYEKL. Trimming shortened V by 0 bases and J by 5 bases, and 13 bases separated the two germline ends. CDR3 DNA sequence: TGCGCCAGCAGCCAAGAATCCGGGGGCAAGGAGACCCAGTACTTC. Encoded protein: CASSQESGGKETQYF.

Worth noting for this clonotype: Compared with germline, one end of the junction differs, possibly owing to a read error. CDR3 DNA sequence: TGTGCCAGCAACTGGTCAAACCTCTCTGGGGCCAACGTCCTGACTTTT. Its protein is CASNWSNLSGANVLTF. The chain employs TRBV11-2 and TRBJ2-6; the D gene is possibly TRBD1 (5 bases). Germline-derived CDR1 and CDR2 are SGHAT and FQNNGV. The CDR3 loop spans 16 amino acids.

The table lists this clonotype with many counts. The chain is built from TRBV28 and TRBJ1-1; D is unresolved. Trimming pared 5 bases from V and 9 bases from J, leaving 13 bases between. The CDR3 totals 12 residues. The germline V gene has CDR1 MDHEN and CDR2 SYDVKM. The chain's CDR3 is CASSPTRGKAFF. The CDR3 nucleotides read TGTGCCAGCAGTCCGACGCGAGGTAAAGCTTTCTTT.

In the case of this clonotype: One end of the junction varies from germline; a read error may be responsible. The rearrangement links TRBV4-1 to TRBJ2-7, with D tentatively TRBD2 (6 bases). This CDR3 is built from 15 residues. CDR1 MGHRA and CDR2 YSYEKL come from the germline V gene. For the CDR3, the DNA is TGCCCCAGCAGCCAAGATCGGCTAGCGCTCTACGAGCAGTACTTC. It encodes CPSSQDRLALYEQYF.

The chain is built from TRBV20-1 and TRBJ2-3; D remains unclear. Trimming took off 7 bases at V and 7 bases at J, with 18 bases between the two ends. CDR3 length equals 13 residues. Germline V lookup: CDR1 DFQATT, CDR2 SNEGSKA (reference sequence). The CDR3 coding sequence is TGCAGTGTTAGTGGCGACCCAAGATATACGCAGTATTTT. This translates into CSVSGDPRYTQYF.

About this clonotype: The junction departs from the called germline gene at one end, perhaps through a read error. This chain's CDR3 is CASNDARGNNCGYTF. CDR3 in DNA: TGTGCCAGCAATGATGCGCGTGGGAATAACTGTGGCTACACCTTC. This chain connects TRBV6-1 to TRBJ1-2; no definite D call. CDR3 length: 15 amino acids. CDR1 is MNHNS, CDR2 SASEGT, per germline.

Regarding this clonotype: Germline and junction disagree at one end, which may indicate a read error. The CDR3 bases are TGTAGCGTTTCGACAGGGGGCTCTGGGACCAACATCCTGACTTTC. Translated, it gives CSVSTGGSGTNILTF. V gene TRBV29-1 combines with J gene TRBJ2-6; 10 positions match TRBD1. Germline V CDR1 and CDR2: SQVTM, ANQGSEA. This CDR3 is built from 15 residues.

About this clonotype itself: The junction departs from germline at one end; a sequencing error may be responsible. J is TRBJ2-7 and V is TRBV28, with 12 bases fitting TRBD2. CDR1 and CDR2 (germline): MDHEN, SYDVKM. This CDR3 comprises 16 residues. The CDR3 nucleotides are TGTGCCAACAGTCCACTAGGGACTAGCGGGTTCAACGGGCAGTACTTC. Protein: CANSPLGTSGFNGQYF. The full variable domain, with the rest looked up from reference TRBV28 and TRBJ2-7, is DVKVTQSSRYLVKRTGEKVFLECVQDMDHENMFWYRQDPGLGLRLIYFSYDVKMKEKGDIPEGYSVSREKKERFSLILESASTNQTSMYLCANSPLGTSGFNGQYFGPGTRLTVT.

The CDR3 here is CTSSLGETIEAFF. DNA for the CDR3: TGTACCAGCAGCTTAGGGGAGACCATTGAAGCTTTCTTT. The J gene is TRBJ1-1, the V gene TRBV7-2; D gene uncertain. V was trimmed by 1 base and J by 7 bases, leaving 10 bases between them. From germline, CDR1 is SGHTA and CDR2 FQGNSA. This CDR3 is built from 13 residues. Based on the CDR3 plus reference TRBV7-2 and TRBJ1-1, the full variable domain is GAGVSQSPSNKVTEKGKDVELRCDPISGHTALYWYRQSLGQGLEFLIYFQGNSAPDKSGLPSDRFSAERTGGSVSTLTIQRTQQEDSAVYLCTSSLGETIEAFFGQGTRLTVV.

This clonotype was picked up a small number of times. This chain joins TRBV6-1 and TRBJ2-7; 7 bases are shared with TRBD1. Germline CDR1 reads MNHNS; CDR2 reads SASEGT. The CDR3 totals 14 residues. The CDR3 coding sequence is TGTGTCAGTACGCGCAACGGACAGGAGGACGAGCAGTACTTC. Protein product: CVSTRNGQEDEQYF.

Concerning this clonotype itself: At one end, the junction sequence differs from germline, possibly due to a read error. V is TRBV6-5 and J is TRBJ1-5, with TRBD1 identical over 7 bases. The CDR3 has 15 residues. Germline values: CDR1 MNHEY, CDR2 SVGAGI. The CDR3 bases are TGTACCAGCAGTCCGACAGGGTGGGCCAATCAGCCCCAGCATTTT. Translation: CTSSPTGWANQPQHF.

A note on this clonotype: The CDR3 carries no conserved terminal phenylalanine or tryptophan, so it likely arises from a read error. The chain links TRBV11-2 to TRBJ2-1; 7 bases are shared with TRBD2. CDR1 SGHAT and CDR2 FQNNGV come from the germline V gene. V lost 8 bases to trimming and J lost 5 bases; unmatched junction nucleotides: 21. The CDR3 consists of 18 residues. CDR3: CASRGFKGTTPLNNEQFS. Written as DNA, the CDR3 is TGTGCCAGCCGGGGATTTAAGGGGACTACCCCTCTTAACAATGAGCAGTTCTCC.

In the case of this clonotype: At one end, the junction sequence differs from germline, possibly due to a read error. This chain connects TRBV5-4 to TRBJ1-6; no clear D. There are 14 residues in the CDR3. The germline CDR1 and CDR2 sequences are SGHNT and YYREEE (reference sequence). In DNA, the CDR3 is TGTGCCAGCAGCCTCGGCTTGGGGTTCTCCCCCCTCGACTTT. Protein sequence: CASSLGLGFSPLDF.

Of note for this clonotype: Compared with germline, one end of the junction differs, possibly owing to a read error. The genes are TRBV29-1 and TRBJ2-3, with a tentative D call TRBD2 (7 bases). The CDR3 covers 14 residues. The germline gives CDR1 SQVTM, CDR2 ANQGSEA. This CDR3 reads CSVSRRGRTDMQYF. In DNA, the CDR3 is TGCAGCGTTTCGAGGCGGGGGAGGACAGATATGCAGTATTTT.